The present TCR beta chain was sequenced within a study of graft-versus-host responses after intestinal transplantation. Study in general: Multivisceral, liver-intestinal, or isolated intestinal grafts went to recipients. Every transplant recipient was induced with anti-thymocyte globulin, then maintained on tacrolimus and steroids for about 3 years. Overall study results and limits: Peak GvH clone levels in circulation were associated with early post-transplant HvG declines.

Germline V gene sequence: CDR1 LGHNA, CDR2 YSLEER. The J segment lost 6 bases and the V segment lost 4 bases, leaving 6 bases of the junction unmatched. The CDR3 is 16 residues long. A remark on this clone: Its target is unknown.

Sequenced by immunoSEQ multiplex PCR; TCRdb stores in-frame clones only, minus some. Among about 89,000 clones listed, more than 85% were seen once. Source: unstimulated CD8+ T cells sorted from spleen or lymph node cells, taken before intestinal transplant. The V call is TRBV4-3, the J call TRBJ1-4; TRBD1 agrees at 12 bases. This receptor was identified in a human donor who received an intestinal transplant. CDR3 loop: CASSPRDRGQDEKLFF. The CDR3 coding sequence is TGCGCCAGCAGCCCCAGGGACAGGGGGCAAGATGAAAAACTGTTTTTT.